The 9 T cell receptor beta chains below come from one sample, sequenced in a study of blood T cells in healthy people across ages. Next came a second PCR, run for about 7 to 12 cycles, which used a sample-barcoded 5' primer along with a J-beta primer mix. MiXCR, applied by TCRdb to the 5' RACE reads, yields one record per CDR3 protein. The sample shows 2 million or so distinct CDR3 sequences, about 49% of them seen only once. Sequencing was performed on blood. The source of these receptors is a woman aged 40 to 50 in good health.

The CDR3 DNA follows: TGTGCCAGCAGCCCCAGGCGGCAGCCATACGAGCAGTACTTC. Protein: CASSPRRQPYEQYF. The V call is TRBV6-5, the J call TRBJ2-7; no clear D gene. CDR3 length: 14 residues. V lost 6 bases, J lost 4 bases, and 16 bases lay in between. Germline CDR1 is MNHEY and CDR2 is SVGAGI.

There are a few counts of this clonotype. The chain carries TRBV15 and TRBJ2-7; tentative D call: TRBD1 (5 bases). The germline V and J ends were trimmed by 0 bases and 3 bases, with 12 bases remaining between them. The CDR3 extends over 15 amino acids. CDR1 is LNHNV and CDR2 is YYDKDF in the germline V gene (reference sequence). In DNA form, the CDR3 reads TGTGCCACCAGCAGAGATGTAGGGGTCGACTACGAGCAGTACTTC. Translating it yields CATSRDVGVDYEQYF.

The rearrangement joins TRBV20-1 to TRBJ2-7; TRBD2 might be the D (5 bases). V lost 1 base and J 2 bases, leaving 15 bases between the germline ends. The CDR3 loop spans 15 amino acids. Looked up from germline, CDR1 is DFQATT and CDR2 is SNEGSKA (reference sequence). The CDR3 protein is CSARGSAGRPYEQYF. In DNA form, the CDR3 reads TGCAGTGCTAGAGGATCGGCGGGCAGACCCTACGAGCAGTACTTC.

The CDR3 reads CASSSAGAAPYEQYF. In DNA, the CDR3 is TGTGCCAGCAGTTCCGCCGGGGCAGCACCCTACGAGCAGTACTTC. The chain combines TRBV28 with TRBJ2-7, with D possibly called TRBD1 or TRBD2 (5 bases each). The CDR3 covers 15 residues. V was trimmed by 4 bases and J by 2 bases, leaving 15 bases between them. Germline CDR1 is MDHEN and CDR2 is SYDVKM. The variable domain in full, completed from reference TRBV28 and TRBJ2-7, reads DVKVTQSSRYLVKRTGEKVFLECVQDMDHENMFWYRQDPGLGLRLIYFSYDVKMKEKGDIPEGYSVSREKKERFSLILESASTNQTSMYLCASSSAGAAPYEQYFGPGTRLTVT.

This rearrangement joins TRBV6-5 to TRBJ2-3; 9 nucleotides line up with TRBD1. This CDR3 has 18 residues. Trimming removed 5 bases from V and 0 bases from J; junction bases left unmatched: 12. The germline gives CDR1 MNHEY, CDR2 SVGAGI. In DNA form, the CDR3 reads TGTGCCAGCAGTCACATCCTTCTGGGACAGGGTAGCACAGATACGCAGTATTTT. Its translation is CASSHILLGQGSTDTQYF.

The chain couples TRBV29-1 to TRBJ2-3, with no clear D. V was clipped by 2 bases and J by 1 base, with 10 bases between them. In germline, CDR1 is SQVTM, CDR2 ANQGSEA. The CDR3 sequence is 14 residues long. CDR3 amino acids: CSVELGIRTDTQYF. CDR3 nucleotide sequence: TGCAGCGTTGAATTGGGGATACGCACAGATACGCAGTATTTT.

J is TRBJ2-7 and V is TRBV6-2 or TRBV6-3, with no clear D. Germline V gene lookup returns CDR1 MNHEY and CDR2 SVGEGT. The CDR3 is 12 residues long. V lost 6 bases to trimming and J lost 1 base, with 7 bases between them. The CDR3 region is CASRPRSYEQYF. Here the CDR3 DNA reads TGTGCCAGCAGGCCGAGATCCTACGAGCAGTACTTC.

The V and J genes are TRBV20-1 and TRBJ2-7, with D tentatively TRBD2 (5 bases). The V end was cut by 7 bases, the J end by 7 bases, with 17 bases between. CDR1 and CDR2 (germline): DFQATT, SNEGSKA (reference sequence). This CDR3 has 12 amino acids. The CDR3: CSGNTAGEEQYF. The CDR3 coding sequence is TGCAGTGGGAACACGGCCGGGGAGGAGCAGTACTTC.

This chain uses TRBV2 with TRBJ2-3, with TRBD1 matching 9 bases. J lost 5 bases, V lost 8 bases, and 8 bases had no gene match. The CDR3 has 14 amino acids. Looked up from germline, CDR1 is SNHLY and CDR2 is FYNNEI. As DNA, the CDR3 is TGTGCCAGCGGTACGGGACAGGGAGTAGATACGCAGTATTTT. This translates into CASGTGQGVDTQYF.